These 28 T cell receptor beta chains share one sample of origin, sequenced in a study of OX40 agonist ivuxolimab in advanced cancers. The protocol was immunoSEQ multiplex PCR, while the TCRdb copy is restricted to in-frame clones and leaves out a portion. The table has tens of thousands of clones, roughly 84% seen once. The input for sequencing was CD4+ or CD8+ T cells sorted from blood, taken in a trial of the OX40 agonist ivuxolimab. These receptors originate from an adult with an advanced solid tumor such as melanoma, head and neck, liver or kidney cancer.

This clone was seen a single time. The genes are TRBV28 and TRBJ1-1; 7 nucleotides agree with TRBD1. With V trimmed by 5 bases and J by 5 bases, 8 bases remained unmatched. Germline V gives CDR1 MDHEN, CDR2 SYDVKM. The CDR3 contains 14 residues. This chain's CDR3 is CASSLTGLGTEAFF. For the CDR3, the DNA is TGTGCCAGCAGTCTGACAGGGTTGGGGACTGAAGCTTTCTTT.

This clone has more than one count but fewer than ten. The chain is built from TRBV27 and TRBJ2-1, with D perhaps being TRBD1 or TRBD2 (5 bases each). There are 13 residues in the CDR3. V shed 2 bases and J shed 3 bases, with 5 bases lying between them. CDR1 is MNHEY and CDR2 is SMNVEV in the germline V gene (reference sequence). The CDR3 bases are TGTGCCAGCAGTTTAGGGGGCTACAATGAGCAGTTCTTC. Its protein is CASSLGGYNEQFF.

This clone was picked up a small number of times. CDR3 sequence (DNA): TGTGCCACCAGCACTGGGACAGCCCTTGAAGCTTTCTTT. It codes for CATSTGTALEAFF. The chain uses TRBV15 and TRBJ1-1, with 7 bases that match TRBD1. From germline, CDR1 is LNHNV and CDR2 YYDKDF (reference sequence). This CDR3 has 13 residues. Trimming at V came to 4 bases and at J to 7 bases, leaving 6 bases not matched to a gene.

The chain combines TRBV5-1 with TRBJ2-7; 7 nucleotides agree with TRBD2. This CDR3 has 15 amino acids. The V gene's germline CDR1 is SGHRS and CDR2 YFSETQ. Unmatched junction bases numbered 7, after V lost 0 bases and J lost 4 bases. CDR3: CASSLGSTSSYEQYF. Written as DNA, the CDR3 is TGCGCCAGCAGCTTGGGCTCGACTAGCAGTTACGAGCAGTACTTC.

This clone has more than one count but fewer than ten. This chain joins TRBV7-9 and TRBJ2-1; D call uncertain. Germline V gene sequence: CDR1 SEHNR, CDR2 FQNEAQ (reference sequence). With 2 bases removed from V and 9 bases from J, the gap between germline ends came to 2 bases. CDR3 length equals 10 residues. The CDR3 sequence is CASSLTEQFF. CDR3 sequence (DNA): TGTGCCAGCAGCTTAACTGAGCAGTTCTTC.

The CDR3 spells CASSPRGRGVWANVLTF. CDR3 sequence (DNA): TGCGCCAGCAGTCCCCGCGGCAGGGGGGTTTGGGCCAACGTCCTGACTTTC. The chain uses TRBV23-1 and TRBJ2-6; a weak D match, TRBD1 (7 bases). TRBV23-1 is annotated as an ORF whose role is uncertain. Trimming took 4 bases from V and 5 from J, leaving 18 bases between them. The CDR3 totals 17 residues.

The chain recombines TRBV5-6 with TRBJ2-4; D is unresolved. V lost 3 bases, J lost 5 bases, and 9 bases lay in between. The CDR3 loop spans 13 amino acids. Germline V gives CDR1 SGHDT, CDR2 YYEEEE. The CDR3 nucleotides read TGTGCCAGCAGCTCTCTATCGCAAAACATTCAGTACTTC. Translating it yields CASSSLSQNIQYF.

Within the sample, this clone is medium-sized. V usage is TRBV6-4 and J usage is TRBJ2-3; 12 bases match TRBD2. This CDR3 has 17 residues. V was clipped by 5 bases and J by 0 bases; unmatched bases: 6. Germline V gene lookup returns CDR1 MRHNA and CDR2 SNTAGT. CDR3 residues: CASSPGLAGGSTDTQYF. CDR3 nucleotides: TGTGCCAGCAGTCCCGGGCTAGCGGGAGGGAGCACAGATACGCAGTATTTT.

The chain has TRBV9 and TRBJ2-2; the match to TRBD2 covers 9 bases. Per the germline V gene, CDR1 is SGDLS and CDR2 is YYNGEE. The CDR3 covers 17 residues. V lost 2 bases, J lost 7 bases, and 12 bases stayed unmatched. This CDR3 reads CASSVESIAGVIGELFF. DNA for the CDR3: TGTGCCAGCAGCGTCGAATCAATAGCGGGAGTGATCGGGGAGCTGTTTTTT.

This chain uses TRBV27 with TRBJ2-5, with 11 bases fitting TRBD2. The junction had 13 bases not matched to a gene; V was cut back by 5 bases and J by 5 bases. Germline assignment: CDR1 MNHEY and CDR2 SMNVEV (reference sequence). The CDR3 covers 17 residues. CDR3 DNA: TGTGCCAGCAGTCCCCTCTTAGCGGGAGGGCCGTTGGAGACCCAGTACTTC. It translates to CASSPLLAGGPLETQYF.

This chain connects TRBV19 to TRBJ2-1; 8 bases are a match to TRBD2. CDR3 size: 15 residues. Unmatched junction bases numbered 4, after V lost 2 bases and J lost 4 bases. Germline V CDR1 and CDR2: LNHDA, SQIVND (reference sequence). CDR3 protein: CASSIQAGVYNEQFF. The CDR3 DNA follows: TGTGCCAGTAGTATACAAGCGGGAGTGTACAATGAGCAGTTCTTC.

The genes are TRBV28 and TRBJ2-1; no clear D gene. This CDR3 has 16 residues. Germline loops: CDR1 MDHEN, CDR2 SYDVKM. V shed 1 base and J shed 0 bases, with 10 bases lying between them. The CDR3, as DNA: TGTGCCAGCAGTTTATACTTATCTAGCTCCTACAATGAGCAGTTCTTC. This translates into CASSLYLSSSYNEQFF.

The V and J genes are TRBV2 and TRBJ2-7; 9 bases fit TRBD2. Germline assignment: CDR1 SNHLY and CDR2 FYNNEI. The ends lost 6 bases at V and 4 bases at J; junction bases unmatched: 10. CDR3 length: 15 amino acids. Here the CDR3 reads CASRTGTSLAYEQYF. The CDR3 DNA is TGTGCCAGCAGAACTGGGACTAGCCTCGCTTACGAGCAGTACTTC.

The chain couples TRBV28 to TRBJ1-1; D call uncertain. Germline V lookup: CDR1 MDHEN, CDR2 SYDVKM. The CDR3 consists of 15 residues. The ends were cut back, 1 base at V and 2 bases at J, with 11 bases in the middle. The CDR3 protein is CASSLSAGVNTEAFF. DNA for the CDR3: TGTGCCAGCAGTTTATCGGCCGGGGTCAACACTGAAGCTTTCTTT.

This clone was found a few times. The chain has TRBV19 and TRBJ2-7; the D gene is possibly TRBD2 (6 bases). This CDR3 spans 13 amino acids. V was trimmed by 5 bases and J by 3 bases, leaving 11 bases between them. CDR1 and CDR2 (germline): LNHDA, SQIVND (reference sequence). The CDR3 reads CASSPGGFYEQYF. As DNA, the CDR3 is TGTGCCAGTAGTCCCGGGGGATTCTACGAGCAGTACTTC.

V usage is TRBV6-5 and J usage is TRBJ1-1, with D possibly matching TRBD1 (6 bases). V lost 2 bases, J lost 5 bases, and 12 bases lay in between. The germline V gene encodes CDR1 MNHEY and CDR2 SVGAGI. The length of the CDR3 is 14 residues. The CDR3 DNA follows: TGTGCCAGCAGTTACCAGACAGGATTTACTGAAGCTTTCTTT. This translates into CASSYQTGFTEAFF.

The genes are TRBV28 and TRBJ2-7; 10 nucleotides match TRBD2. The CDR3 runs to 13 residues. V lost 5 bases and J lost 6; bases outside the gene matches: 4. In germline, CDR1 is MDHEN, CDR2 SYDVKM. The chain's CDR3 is CASSLGLAVEQYF. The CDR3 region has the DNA TGTGCCAGCAGTCTCGGACTAGCGGTCGAGCAGTACTTC.

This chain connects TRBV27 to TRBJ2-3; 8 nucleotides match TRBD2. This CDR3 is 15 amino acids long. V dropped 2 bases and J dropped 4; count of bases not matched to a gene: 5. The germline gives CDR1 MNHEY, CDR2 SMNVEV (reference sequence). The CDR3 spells CASSLIPAGADTQYF. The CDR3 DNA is TGTGCCAGCAGTTTAATTCCAGCGGGAGCAGATACGCAGTATTTT.

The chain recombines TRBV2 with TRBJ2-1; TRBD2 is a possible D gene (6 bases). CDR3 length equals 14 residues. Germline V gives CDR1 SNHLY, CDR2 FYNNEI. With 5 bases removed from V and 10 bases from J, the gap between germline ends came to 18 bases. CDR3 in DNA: TGTGCCAGCAGTCCAACACTGCGGGATAGGGAGCAGTTCTTC. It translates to CASSPTLRDREQFF.

The DNA for the CDR3 is TGTGCCAGCAGTTACTCAGGCGGGAGGGATAGAGATACGCAGTATTTT. Residues: CASSYSGGRDRDTQYF. The genes are TRBV6-5 and TRBJ2-3; TRBD2 agrees at 9 bases. This CDR3 spans 16 amino acids. Looked up from germline, CDR1 is MNHEY and CDR2 is SVGAGI. The V gene end was trimmed by 0 bases and the J gene end by 5 bases; junction bases not matched to a gene: 6.

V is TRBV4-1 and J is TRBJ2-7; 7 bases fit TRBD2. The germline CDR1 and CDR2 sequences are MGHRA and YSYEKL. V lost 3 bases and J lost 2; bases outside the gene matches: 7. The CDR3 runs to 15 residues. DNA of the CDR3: TGCGCCAGCAGCCAGTCGCCCGGGACTACCTACGAGCAGTACTTC. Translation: CASSQSPGTTYEQYF.

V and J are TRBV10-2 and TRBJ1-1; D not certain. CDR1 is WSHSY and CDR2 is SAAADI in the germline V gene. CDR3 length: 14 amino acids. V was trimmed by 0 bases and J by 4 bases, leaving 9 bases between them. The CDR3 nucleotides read TGCGCCAGCAGTGAGTCTAAGGGATCCACTGAAGCTTTCTTT. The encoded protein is CASSESKGSTEAFF.

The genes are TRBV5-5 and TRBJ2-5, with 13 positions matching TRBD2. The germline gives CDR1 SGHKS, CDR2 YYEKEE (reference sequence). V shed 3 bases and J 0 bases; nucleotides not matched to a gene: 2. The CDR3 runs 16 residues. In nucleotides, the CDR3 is TGTGCCAGCAGCTGGGGACTAGCGGGGAACCAAGAGACCCAGTACTTC. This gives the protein CASSWGLAGNQETQYF.

The CDR3 here is CASSFWGGAYEQYF. The CDR3, as DNA: TGTGCCAGCAGTTTTTGGGGGGGCGCCTACGAGCAGTACTTC. V and J are TRBV27 and TRBJ2-7, with D perhaps TRBD2 (7 bases). CDR3 size: 14 residues. V lost 3 bases and J 2 bases, leaving 11 bases between the germline ends. Germline loops: CDR1 MNHEY, CDR2 SMNVEV (reference sequence).

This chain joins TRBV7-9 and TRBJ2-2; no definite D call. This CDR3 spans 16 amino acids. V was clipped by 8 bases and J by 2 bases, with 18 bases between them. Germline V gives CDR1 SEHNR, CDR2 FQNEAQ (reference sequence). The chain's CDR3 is CASRGVLYSNTGELFF. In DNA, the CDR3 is TGTGCCAGCCGTGGGGTTTTGTACAGTAACACCGGGGAGCTGTTTTTT.

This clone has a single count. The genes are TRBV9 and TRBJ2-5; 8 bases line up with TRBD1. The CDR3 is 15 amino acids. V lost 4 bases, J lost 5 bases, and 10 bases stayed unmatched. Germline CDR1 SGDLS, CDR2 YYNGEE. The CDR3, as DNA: TGTGCCAGCAGCCAATCCGGGACAGGCGGGGAGACCCAGTACTTC. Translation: CASSQSGTGGETQYF.

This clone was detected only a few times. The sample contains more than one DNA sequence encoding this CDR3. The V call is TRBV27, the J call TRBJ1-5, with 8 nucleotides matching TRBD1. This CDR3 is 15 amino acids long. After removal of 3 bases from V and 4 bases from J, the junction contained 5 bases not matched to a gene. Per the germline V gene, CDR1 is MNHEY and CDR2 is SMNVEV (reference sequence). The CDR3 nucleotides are TGTGCCAGCAGTTTTACAAGGGACAGGAATCAGCCCCAGCATTTT. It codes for CASSFTRDRNQPQHF.

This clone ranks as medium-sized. Written as DNA, the CDR3 is TGTGCCAGCAGCTTAGATACGGCGGGCCTGGGGACAGATACGCAGTATTTT. It encodes CASSLDTAGLGTDTQYF. The chain combines TRBV11-3 with TRBJ2-3, with D perhaps matching TRBD2 (5 bases). Germline CDR1 SGHNT, CDR2 YENEEA. Trimming removed 0 bases at V and 3 bases at J, with 16 bases between. The CDR3 sequence is 17 residues long.